This entry lists 13 T cell receptor beta chains sequenced from one sample in a study of CD8 T cells in ankylosing spondylitis. TCRdb called the 5' RACE reads again in MiXCR, with one record for every CDR3 protein. In the table there are 40,000 to 55,000 distinct CDR3 sequences, approximately 7.4% of which are singletons. Sample: blood, either unsorted or a sorted T cell fraction (not recorded which). The receptors shown here come from a female donor with ankylosing spondylitis or in good health (not recorded which).

This clonotype was observed at least ten times. The V and J genes are TRBV5-1 and TRBJ1-1; TRBD1 agrees at 7 bases. Per germline, CDR1 SGHRS and CDR2 YFSETQ. The CDR3 spans 14 residues. V lost 2 bases and J lost 1; bases outside the gene matches: 2. CDR3 in amino acids: CASSFTGENTEAFF. CDR3 DNA sequence: TGCGCCAGCAGCTTCACAGGGGAGAACACTGAAGCTTTCTTT.

This clonotype was seen ten or more times. The rearrangement links TRBV5-5 to TRBJ1-1, with D unresolved. The CDR3 extends over 16 amino acids. Germline-derived CDR1 and CDR2 are SGHKS and YYEKEE (reference sequence). Trimming left V 0 bases short and J 3 bases short, with 15 bases between. CDR3: CASSLVWGDSYTEAFF. For the CDR3, the DNA is TGTGCCAGCAGCTTGGTTTGGGGAGATAGTTACACTGAAGCTTTCTTT.

Many counts were recorded for this clonotype. The chain couples TRBV5-5 to TRBJ1-1, with 9 bases aligning to TRBD1. The V and J ends lost 4 bases and 4 bases, in that order; junction bases with no gene match: 5. CDR1 and CDR2 from the germline V gene are SGHKS and YYEKEE (reference sequence). CDR3 length: 14 amino acids. CDR3 sequence: CASSLEDRGTEAFF. DNA of the CDR3: TGTGCCAGCAGCCTGGAGGACAGGGGCACTGAAGCTTTCTTT.

This clonotype showed up many times. The V gene is TRBV7-8, the J gene TRBJ2-1, with D possibly matching TRBD2 (5 bases). The germline V and J ends were trimmed by 2 bases and 0 bases, with 11 bases remaining between them. Germline CDR1 and CDR2: SGHVS and FQNEAQ. The CDR3 spans 16 residues. CDR3 DNA sequence: TGTGCCAGCAGCTTACGAGAGGGTAGCTCCTACAATGAGCAGTTCTTC. Translated, it gives CASSLREGSSYNEQFF.

This clonotype was picked up many times. This chain links TRBV12-3 or TRBV12-4 with TRBJ1-2; a weak D match, TRBD1 (6 bases). The CDR3 length is 13 residues. Trimming removed 4 bases at V and 7 bases at J, with 13 bases between. CDR3 DNA sequence: TGTGCCAGCAGTTCCACGCAGGGGTTTGGCTACACCTTC. Protein sequence: CASSSTQGFGYTF.

In its sample, this clonotype was seen many times. The CDR3: CASSRGVSGANVLTF. In nucleotides, the CDR3 is TGCGCCAGCAGCAGGGGAGTCTCTGGGGCCAACGTCCTGACTTTC. V is TRBV4-1 and J is TRBJ2-6; D could derive from TRBD1 or TRBD2 (5 bases each). Germline V gene sequence: CDR1 MGHRA, CDR2 YSYEKL. Trimming removed 5 bases at V and 0 bases at J, with 8 bases between. This CDR3 spans 15 amino acids.

On this clonotype: This may arise from a read error, as a much more abundant clone is one base away. The rearrangement joins TRBV7-2 to TRBJ2-5; tentative D call: TRBD2 (5 bases). Germline lookup yields CDR1 SGHTA and CDR2 FQGNSA. There are 13 residues in the CDR3. The CDR3 DNA reads TGTGCCAGCAGCCCCGACTATCTCCGGACCCGGTACTTC. It is translated as CASSPDYLRTRYF.

This clonotype was seen many times. The J gene is TRBJ1-6, the V gene TRBV5-6; D unresolved. The CDR3 loop spans 12 amino acids. V lost 2 bases and J 8 bases, leaving 5 bases between the germline ends. Germline values: CDR1 SGHDT, CDR2 YYEEEE. The CDR3, as DNA: TGTGCCAGCAGCTTTGGGGATTCACCCCTCCACTTT. Translated, it gives CASSFGDSPLHF.

This clonotype was detected once. V and J are TRBV12-3 or TRBV12-4 and TRBJ2-3, with 11 nucleotides matching TRBD2. The junction had 19 bases not matched to a gene; V was cut back by 11 bases and J by 0 bases. There are 19 residues in the CDR3. This chain's CDR3 is CAFCSLLLAGGPSTDTQYF. The DNA of the CDR3 is TGTGCCTTCTGTTCCCTACTTCTAGCGGGGGGTCCTAGCACAGATACGCAGTATTTT.

Many counts were recorded for this clonotype. V is TRBV9 and J is TRBJ2-3; D is ambiguous. Trimming took 0 bases from V and 0 from J, leaving 8 bases between them. The V gene's germline CDR1 is SGDLS and CDR2 YYNGEE. This CDR3 region has 15 residues. CDR3 sequence (DNA): TGTGCCAGCAGCGTAGGGCCAGTTAGCACAGATACGCAGTATTTT. Its translation: CASSVGPVSTDTQYF.

The table lists this clonotype with many counts. The rearrangement links TRBV5-6 to TRBJ2-2, with D unresolved. This CDR3 comprises 13 residues. CDR1 and CDR2 from the germline V gene are SGHDT and YYEEEE. Trimming pared 0 bases from V and 7 bases from J, leaving 7 bases between. CDR3 residues: CASSLEGRGELFF. In DNA, the CDR3 is TGTGCCAGCAGCTTGGAGGGTCGCGGGGAGCTGTTTTTT.

This clonotype occurred many times. The CDR3 here is CAISDLGGSQYF. The CDR3 nucleotides are TGTGCCATCAGTGATTTGGGCGGATCGCAGTACTTC. V is TRBV10-3 and J is TRBJ2-4; no clear D gene. The CDR3 covers 12 residues. V lost 3 bases, J lost 13 bases, and 13 bases lay in between. The germline V gene encodes CDR1 ENHRY and CDR2 SYGVKD.

In its sample, this clonotype was seen many times. This chain joins TRBV20-1 and TRBJ1-2; D call uncertain. Trimming shortened V by 6 bases and J by 4 bases, and 18 bases separated the two germline ends. The germline gives CDR1 DFQATT, CDR2 SNEGSKA (reference sequence). CDR3 length: 14 residues. The CDR3 region has the DNA TGCAGTGCCCCCCCAAGTCCCAGGACCTATGGCTACACCTTC. It encodes CSAPPSPRTYGYTF.